This T cell receptor beta chain was captured in a study of T cell responses to AZD1222 COVID-19 vaccine. Findings of the study overall: Of spike-specific TCRs, nearly half reportedly target regions left unmutated in variants. At baseline, seropositivity was found in only a handful of AZD1222 recipients. Most donors were white British and more were female, and clonal diversity was possibly underestimated. Two doses of AZD1222 preceded a rise in Spike-specific TCR breadth and depth.

About this clone: The antigen is undetermined.

This table comes from immunoSEQ multiplex PCR, and its TCRdb copy is limited to in-frame clones, with some not included. In the table there are about 150,000 clones, 80% to 95% of which are singletons. Germline V gene data show CDR1 as GTSNPN and CDR2 as SVGIG (reference sequence). V was clipped by 4 bases and J by 0 bases, with 16 bases between them. The CDR3 sequence is 16 residues long. The chain combines TRBV30 with TRBJ1-3; D gene unclear. This receptor was obtained from an adult in good health. This specimen was peripheral blood, taken on day 0 of MenACWY control vaccination. CDR3 nucleotides: TGTGCCTGGAACAGCAACGGCCGCCTCTCTGGAAACACCATATATTTT. It codes for CAWNSNGRLSGNTIYF.